These T cell receptor beta chains were read from a single sample in a study of T-cell memory formation after mild COVID-19. TCRdb fed the 5' RACE reads into MiXCR, producing one record per CDR3 protein. Among 250,000 to 350,000 distinct CDR3 sequences listed, roughly 15% were seen once. Sequences were obtained from PBMCs or a T cell subset sorted from them (not recorded which). All receptors derive from a young man who had mild COVID-19 (a few samples of this study predate the infection). Cell type and time point are not known. Each CDR3 is given with its conserved first and last residue. D genes are given only for firm matches. Size tells how often a clone was seen (once, few, many) or the class of an expanded clone, and some rows leave it out.

CDR3: CATRPGHSNTGELFF; DNA: TGTGCCACCAGGCCGGGACACTCGAACACCGGGGAGCTGTTTTTT; V: TRBV24-1; J: TRBJ2-2; D: -; size: many
CDR3: CASSPGRYTDTQYF; DNA: TGTGCCAGCAGTCCGGGGAGATACACAGATACGCAGTATTTT; V: TRBV2; J: TRBJ2-3; D: -; size: few
CDR3: CASSLGGGTAQETQYF; DNA: TGTGCCAGCAGCTTAGGAGGAGGGACAGCTCAAGAGACCCAGTACTTC; V: TRBV7-9; J: TRBJ2-5; D: -; size: many
CDR3: CATGGTVNEQFF; DNA: TGTGCCACCGGAGGGACAGTCAATGAGCAGTTCTTC; V: TRBV24-1; J: TRBJ2-1; D: -; size: -
CDR3: CSVGKGPGYGYTF; DNA: TGCAGCGTTGGCAAAGGCCCGGGGTATGGCTACACCTTC; V: TRBV29-1; J: TRBJ1-2; D: -; size: -
CDR3: CASNQRGRGALRNEQFF; DNA: TGTGCCAGCAACCAAAGGGGGCGGGGGGCTTTAAGGAATGAGCAGTTCTTC; V: TRBV28; J: TRBJ2-1; D: -; size: -
CDR3: CASSQPTGEDEAFF; DNA: TGCGCCAGCAGCCAACCGACAGGGGAGGATGAAGCTTTCTTT; V: TRBV4-1; J: TRBJ1-1; D: TRBD1; size: many
CDR3: CASSLVTGNTGDEQFF; DNA: TGCGCCAGCAGCTTGGTAACAGGCAACACGGGGGATGAGCAGTTCTTC; V: TRBV5-1; J: TRBJ2-1; D: -; size: few
CDR3: CASSVSGGDTDTQYF; DNA: TGTGCCAGCAGCGTCAGCGGGGGGGACACAGATACGCAGTATTTT; V: TRBV7-8; J: TRBJ2-3; D: TRBD2; size: few
CDR3: CSARRGDSQETQYF; DNA: TGCAGTGCCCGGCGGGGGGACAGCCAAGAGACCCAGTACTTC; V: TRBV20-1; J: TRBJ2-5; D: -; size: -
CDR3: CSVETGGRGETQYF; DNA: TGCAGCGTCGAGACAGGGGGCCGGGGCGAGACCCAGTACTTC; V: TRBV29-1; J: TRBJ2-5; D: TRBD1; size: -
CDR3: CASSQEGLRTDTQYF; DNA: TGTGCCAGCAGCCAAGAGGGACTACGCACAGATACGCAGTATTTT; V: TRBV3-1; J: TRBJ2-3; D: TRBD2; size: few
CDR3: CASSLGGQYNEQFF; DNA: TGTGCCAGCAGCTTAGGAGGACAGTACAATGAGCAGTTCTTC; V: TRBV7-2; J: TRBJ2-1; D: -; size: many
CDR3: CASSRQGAPGNTIYF; DNA: TGTGCCAGCAGCCGACAGGGGGCCCCTGGAAACACCATATATTTT; V: TRBV7-9; J: TRBJ1-3; D: TRBD1; size: -
CDR3: CASSRIGPSWTDTQYF; DNA: TGCGCCAGCAGCCGGATAGGGCCTTCGTGGACAGATACGCAGTATTTT; V: TRBV4-1; J: TRBJ2-3; D: -; size: -
CDR3: CASSQREDNQFF; DNA: TGCGCCAGCAGCCAGAGGGAGGACAACCAGTTCTTC; V: TRBV4-1; J: TRBJ2-1; D: -; size: -
CDR3: CSVDRGTYNEQFF; DNA: TGCAGCGTTGACAGGGGCACCTACAATGAGCAGTTCTTC; V: TRBV29-1; J: TRBJ2-1; D: -; size: -
CDR3: CASSLENRVAFF; DNA: TGTGCCAGCAGCTTAGAAAACAGGGTAGCTTTCTTT; V: TRBV7-2; J: TRBJ1-1; D: -; size: few
CDR3: CASSLRYNTQYF; DNA: TGCGCCAGCAGCCTCAGGTACAATACGCAGTATTTT; V: TRBV5-1; J: TRBJ2-3; D: -; size: few
CDR3: CASSGDVLLPYGYTF; DNA: TGTGCCAGCAGCGGGGACGTACTACTTCCTTATGGCTACACCTTC; V: TRBV5-4; J: TRBJ1-2; D: -; size: -
CDR3: CATRDNLNTEAFF; DNA: TGTGCCACTCGGGACAACTTGAACACTGAAGCTTTCTTT; V: TRBV24-1; J: TRBJ1-1; D: -; size: -
CDR3: CASSLPGIGELFF; DNA: TGTGCCAGCAGTTTACCAGGGATCGGGGAGCTGTTTTTT; V: TRBV12-3/TRBV12-4; J: TRBJ2-2; D: -; size: few
CDR3: CSAYNLGNTEAFF; DNA: TGCAGTGCTTACAACTTGGGGAACACTGAAGCTTTCTTT; V: TRBV20-1; J: TRBJ1-1; D: -; size: few
CDR3: CASSHGINTEAFF; DNA: TGTGCCAGCAGCCACGGAATAAACACTGAAGCTTTCTTT; V: TRBV14; J: TRBJ1-1; D: -; size: -
CDR3: CASSLAGDETQYF; DNA: TGTGCCAGCAGTCTCGCAGGGGACGAGACCCAGTACTTC; V: TRBV6-2/TRBV6-3; J: TRBJ2-5; D: -; size: -
CDR3: CSARDSLTEQYF; DNA: TGCAGTGCCAGGGACTCCCTTACCGAGCAGTACTTC; V: TRBV20-1; J: TRBJ2-7; D: -; size: few
CDR3: CASSSRGTRPNTGELFF; DNA: TGTGCCAGCAGCTCTAGGGGGACTAGGCCGAACACCGGGGAGCTGTTTTTT; V: TRBV7-9; J: TRBJ2-2; D: TRBD2; size: few
CDR3: CASSQTSGGRNEQYF; DNA: TGCGCCAGCAGCCAAACCTCCGGGGGCAGGAACGAGCAGTACTTC; V: TRBV4-1; J: TRBJ2-7; D: -; size: -
CDR3: CSARGTPRRGVFDEQFF; DNA: TGCAGTGCTAGAGGTACTCCCCGGCGAGGGGTTTTCGATGAGCAGTTCTTC; V: TRBV20-1; J: TRBJ2-1; D: -; size: few
CDR3: CASSLAVDRVSYNEQFF; DNA: TGCGCCAGCAGCTTGGCCGTGGACAGGGTTTCCTACAATGAGCAGTTCTTC; V: TRBV5-1; J: TRBJ2-1; D: TRBD1; size: -
CDR3: CASSFGGGYGYTF; DNA: TGTGCCAGCAGTTTCGGGGGAGGGTATGGCTACACCTTC; V: TRBV12-3/TRBV12-4; J: TRBJ1-2; D: -; size: -